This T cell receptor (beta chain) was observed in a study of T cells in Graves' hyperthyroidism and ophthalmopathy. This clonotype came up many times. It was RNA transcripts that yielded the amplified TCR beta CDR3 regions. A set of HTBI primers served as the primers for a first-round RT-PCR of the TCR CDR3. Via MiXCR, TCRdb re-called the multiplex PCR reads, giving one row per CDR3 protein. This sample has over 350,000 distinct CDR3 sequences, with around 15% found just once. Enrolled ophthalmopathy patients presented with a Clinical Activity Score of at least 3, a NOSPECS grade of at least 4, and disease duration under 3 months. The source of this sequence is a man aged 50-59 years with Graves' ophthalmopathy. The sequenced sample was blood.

This CDR3 is CASSTLTEMSSYEQYF. As DNA, the CDR3 is TGTGCCAGCAGCACCCTGACGGAAATGAGCTCCTACGAGCAGTACTTC. The chain employs TRBV28 and TRBJ2-7; D ambiguous. The CDR3 length is 16 residues. V lost 6 bases and J lost 0, with 18 bases in between. Germline V gene sequence: CDR1 MDHEN, CDR2 SYDVKM.